A single sample is the source of the 20 T cell receptor beta chains below, sequenced in a study of OX40 agonist ivuxolimab in advanced cancers. Assay used: immunoSEQ multiplex PCR; TCRdb lists only in-frame clones, some missing. The sample shows approximately 76,000 clones, almost 85% of them seen only once. Material: CD4+ or CD8+ T cells sorted from blood, obtained in a trial of the OX40 agonist ivuxolimab. These receptors came from an adult with an advanced solid tumor such as melanoma, head and neck, liver or kidney cancer.

This clone was observed a few times. The rearrangement uses TRBV30 and TRBJ1-2; D gene ambiguous. The V end lost 0 bases, the J end lost 1 base, and 9 bases lay between the germline ends. The CDR3 runs to 14 residues. Germline V gene data show CDR1 as GTSNPN and CDR2 as SVGIG (reference sequence). This CDR3 is CAWSVPKFNYGYTF. For the CDR3, the DNA is TGTGCCTGGAGTGTACCAAAGTTTAACTATGGCTACACCTTC. The entire variable domain, with the rest obtained from reference TRBV30 and TRBJ1-2, is as follows: SQTIHQWPATLVQPVGSPLSLECTVEGTSNPNLYWYRQAAGRGLQLLFYSVGIGQISSEVPQNLSASRPQDRQFILSSKKLLLSDSGFYLCAWSVPKFNYGYTFGSGTRLTVV.

The table lists this clone with a count of one. This rearrangement joins TRBV2 to TRBJ2-7, with D possibly being TRBD1 (5 bases). This CDR3 comprises 13 residues. V lost 4 bases and J lost 11, with 18 bases in between. CDR1 SNHLY and CDR2 FYNNEI come from the germline V gene. CDR3 sequence: CASSVLGQELEYF. The CDR3 region has the DNA TGTGCCAGCAGTGTTTTGGGGCAAGAATTGGAGTACTTC.

This clone appeared a few times. The V call is TRBV11-2, the J call TRBJ1-6; 10 bases agree with TRBD1. The CDR3 is 16 amino acids. The J segment lost 10 bases and the V segment lost 6 bases, leaving 12 bases of the junction unmatched. The germline V gene has CDR1 SGHAT and CDR2 FQNNGV. For the CDR3, the DNA is TGTGCCAGCAGACCACTTGACAGGGGGCGCGGATCACCCCTCCACTTT. Protein sequence: CASRPLDRGRGSPLHF. Combining the CDR3 with reference TRBV11-2 and TRBJ1-6 gives the whole variable domain EAGVAQSPRYKIIEKRQSVAFWCNPISGHATLYWYQQILGQGPKLLIQFQNNGVVDDSQLPKDRFSAERLKGVDSTLKIQPAKLEDSAVYLCASRPLDRGRGSPLHFGNGTRLTVT.

The chain has TRBV18 and TRBJ2-3; the D gene is possibly TRBD1 (6 bases). The CDR3 spans 15 residues. Trimming took off 2 bases at V and 5 bases at J, with 14 bases between the two ends. The germline CDR1 and CDR2 sequences are KGHSH and LQKENI. DNA for the CDR3: TGTGCCAGCTCACCATCACAGGGAGTGAAAGATACGCAGTATTTT. Its protein is CASSPSQGVKDTQYF.

This clone was detected once. The chain joins TRBV7-2 to TRBJ2-1, with D unclear. Deletions cut 3 bases from V and 10 bases from J, with 7 bases between. The CDR3 length is 11 residues. Germline V lookup: CDR1 SGHTA, CDR2 FQGNSA. This chain's CDR3 is CASSLFREQFF. The DNA of the CDR3 is TGTGCCAGCAGCTTGTTCCGGGAGCAGTTCTTC.

The V call is TRBV28, the J call TRBJ1-2; D is unclear. The germline V gene encodes CDR1 MDHEN and CDR2 SYDVKM. V shed 7 bases and J shed 4 bases, with 7 bases lying between them. The CDR3 runs to 11 residues. CDR3 region: CASTRSYGYTF. As DNA, the CDR3 is TGTGCCAGCACACGCAGCTATGGCTACACCTTC.

The CDR3 region has the DNA TGTGCCAGCAGCGCCGACAGGGCCTCCGGGGAGACCCAGTACTTC. Translating it yields CASSADRASGETQYF. V is TRBV2 and J is TRBJ2-5; 7 bases agree with TRBD1. The CDR3 covers 15 residues. CDR1 is SNHLY and CDR2 is FYNNEI in the germline V gene. V lost 6 bases, J lost 5 bases, and 12 bases stayed unmatched.

This CDR3 reads CASSLGRWSSYEQYF. The DNA for the CDR3 is TGTGCCAGCAGCTTAGGGCGGTGGAGCTCCTACGAGCAGTACTTC. The rearrangement uses TRBV7-2 and TRBJ2-7; D is unresolved. The V end lost 1 base, the J end lost 0 bases, and 10 bases lay between the germline ends. Germline CDR1 reads SGHTA; CDR2 reads FQGNSA. This CDR3 has 15 residues. Together with reference TRBV7-2 and TRBJ2-7, the CDR3 gives the full variable domain: GAGVSQSPSNKVTEKGKDVELRCDPISGHTALYWYRQSLGQGLEFLIYFQGNSAPDKSGLPSDRFSAERTGGSVSTLTIQRTQQEDSAVYLCASSLGRWSSYEQYFGPGTRLTVT.

The chain recombines TRBV2 with TRBJ2-1; no clear D gene. This CDR3 contains 15 residues. Germline values: CDR1 SNHLY, CDR2 FYNNEI. V lost 1 base, J lost 0 bases, and 7 bases lay in between. The CDR3 loop reads CASSEVNYSYNEQFF. The CDR3 nucleotides are TGTGCCAGCAGTGAAGTAAACTACTCCTACAATGAGCAGTTCTTC.

The CDR3 protein is CASSRGLETQYF. The CDR3 DNA is TGTGCCAGTAGTAGAGGGTTGGAGACCCAGTACTTC. The chain carries TRBV19 and TRBJ2-5; maybe TRBD2 (5 bases). Germline CDR1 reads LNHDA; CDR2 reads SQIVND (reference sequence). The CDR3 sequence is 12 residues long. V lost 4 bases to trimming and J lost 5 bases, with 8 bases between them. Complete variable domain (other parts from reference TRBV19 and TRBJ2-5): DGGITQSPKYLFRKEGQNVTLSCEQNLNHDAMYWYRQDPGQGLRLIYYSQIVNDFQKGDIAEGYSVSREKKESFPLTVTSAQKNPTAFYLCASSRGLETQYFGPGTRLLVL.

The chain combines TRBV5-4 with TRBJ2-5; 7 positions match TRBD2. V dropped 2 bases and J dropped 2; count of bases not matched to a gene: 3. CDR1 is SGHNT and CDR2 is YYREEE in the germline V gene (reference sequence). The CDR3 runs 14 residues. This chain's CDR3 is CASSLAGRQETQYF. DNA of the CDR3: TGTGCCAGCAGCTTAGCGGGGAGACAAGAGACCCAGTACTTC.

This chain uses TRBV2 with TRBJ2-7, with D unclear. Looked up from germline, CDR1 is SNHLY and CDR2 is FYNNEI. V was cut by 4 bases and J by 6 bases, with 13 bases left in between. This CDR3 has 13 amino acids. In nucleotides, the CDR3 is TGTGCCAGCAGTGCGGAGACTTTGCTCGAGCAGTACTTC. This translates into CASSAETLLEQYF.

This chain links TRBV7-6 with TRBJ1-4, with TRBD1 identical over 8 bases. Germline values: CDR1 SGHVS, CDR2 FNYEAQ. J was trimmed by 8 bases and V by 1 base; bases with no gene match: 3. CDR3 length: 14 amino acids. The CDR3 is CASSLGQGKEKLFF. As DNA, the CDR3 is TGTGCCAGCAGCTTAGGACAGGGGAAGGAAAAACTGTTTTTT.

V usage is TRBV7-2 and J usage is TRBJ1-2, with D perhaps TRBD1 (6 bases). Per the germline V gene, CDR1 is SGHTA and CDR2 is FQGNSA. The CDR3 length is 14 residues. With 3 bases removed from V and 0 bases from J, the gap between germline ends came to 8 bases. CDR3 in DNA: TGTGCCAGCAGCTTTGACAGGACTAACTATGGCTACACCTTC. Protein: CASSFDRTNYGYTF.

This chain connects TRBV5-4 to TRBJ1-2; maybe TRBD1 (6 bases). CDR3 size: 13 residues. Trimming took off 2 bases at V and 5 bases at J, with 10 bases between the two ends. In germline, CDR1 is SGHNT, CDR2 YYREEE (reference sequence). The CDR3 loop is CASSFQGRYGYTF. CDR3 coding DNA: TGTGCCAGCAGCTTTCAGGGGAGGTATGGCTACACCTTC.

V gene TRBV7-2 combines with J gene TRBJ2-3, with TRBD2 matching over 7 bases. V lost 7 bases and J lost 0; bases outside the gene matches: 7. The CDR3 is 15 amino acids. Germline values: CDR1 SGHTA, CDR2 FQGNSA. CDR3 in DNA: TGTGCCAGCATCAACCGGGGGGTTAGCACAGATACGCAGTATTTT. Residues: CASINRGVSTDTQYF.

V usage is TRBV10-3 and J usage is TRBJ1-2, with D perhaps matching TRBD1 (6 bases). The germline CDR1 and CDR2 sequences are ENHRY and SYGVKD. The CDR3 contains 13 residues. V was trimmed by 3 bases and J by 3 bases, leaving 8 bases between them. This CDR3 reads CAISDRGDYGYTF. The CDR3, as DNA: TGTGCCATCAGTGACAGGGGCGACTATGGCTACACCTTC.

The chain has TRBV5-1 and TRBJ1-1; perhaps TRBD1 as D (5 bases). This CDR3 comprises 17 residues. The V end lost 4 bases, the J end lost 0 bases, and 19 bases lay between the germline ends. Germline V gene lookup returns CDR1 SGHRS and CDR2 YFSETQ. The CDR3 here is CASSPSGYRRMNTEAFF. The DNA for the CDR3 is TGCGCCAGCAGCCCCTCCGGGTACAGGCGTATGAACACTGAAGCTTTCTTT.

The chain has TRBV6-1 and TRBJ2-7, with D perhaps assigned TRBD1 or TRBD2 (6 bases each). Trimming left V 3 bases short and J 1 base short, with 10 bases between. The CDR3 totals 14 residues. Germline V gives CDR1 MNHNS, CDR2 SASEGT. CDR3 amino acids: CASSDGGLSYEQYF. The CDR3 DNA reads TGTGCCAGCAGTGATGGGGGGCTTTCCTACGAGCAGTACTTC.

About this clone itself: One end of the junction is discordant with germline, which a read error may explain. V is TRBV18 and J is TRBJ2-7, with 10 nucleotides matching TRBD1. Per the germline V gene, CDR1 is KGHSH and CDR2 is LQKENI. There are 15 residues in the CDR3. The CDR3 DNA sequence: TGTGCCAGCTCTCCACCCCAGGACAGGGGGGTATGGCAGTACTTC. It codes for CASSPPQDRGVWQYF.